What follows are 18 T cell receptor beta chains derived from one specimen sequenced in a study of T-cell memory formation after mild COVID-19. TCRdb reprocessed the 5' RACE reads with MiXCR, giving one entry per CDR3 protein. The sample records hundreds of thousands of distinct CDR3 sequences, about 20% being singletons. The sample consisted of PBMCs or a T cell subset sorted from them (not recorded which). Receptor source: an adult woman who had mild COVID-19 (a few samples of this study predate the infection). Cell type and time point are not known.

This clonotype came up many times. The V gene is TRBV18, the J gene TRBJ2-7, with a possible D match to TRBD2 (5 bases). The V and J ends lost 6 bases and 5 bases respectively, with 11 bases between them. Per the germline V gene, CDR1 is KGHSH and CDR2 is LQKENI. This CDR3 has 12 amino acids. For the CDR3, the DNA is TGTGCCAGCTCTCCCTCTAGCCACGAGCAGTACTTC. Residues: CASSPSSHEQYF. The whole variable domain, remainder taken from reference TRBV18 and TRBJ2-7, is NAGVMQNPRHLVRRRGQEARLRCSPMKGHSHVYWYRQLPEEGLKFMVYLQKENIIDESGMPKERFSAEFPKEGPSILRIQQVVRGDSAAYFCASSPSSHEQYFGPGTRLTVT.

This chain connects TRBV6-2 or TRBV6-3 to TRBJ2-3, with TRBD2 matching 14 bases. This CDR3 region has 18 residues. In germline, CDR1 is MNHEY, CDR2 SVGEGT. Trimming took 1 base from V and 1 from J; bases not matched to a gene: 4. The DNA of the CDR3 is TGTGCCAGCAGTTACTTAGGACTAGCGGGGGGCCGCACAGATACGCAGTATTTT. Its protein is CASSYLGLAGGRTDTQYF.

This clonotype was picked up a small number of times. V and J are TRBV7-9 and TRBJ2-3; a weak D match, TRBD1 (5 bases). V lost 4 bases and J lost 6, with 17 bases in between. The CDR3 is 15 residues long. Germline CDR1 reads SEHNR; CDR2 reads FQNEAQ (reference sequence). The CDR3, as DNA: TGTGCCAGCAGCTCACTACCGGACATGAGGGATACGCAGTATTTT. It translates to CASSSLPDMRDTQYF.

This clonotype was found a few times. The V call is TRBV12-5, the J call TRBJ2-2; D is unclear. Germline-derived CDR1 and CDR2 are LGHNT and FRNRAP. The CDR3 has 15 amino acids. Trimming cost V 5 bases and J 1 base, with 11 bases left between them. The CDR3 loop reads CASGRFRRNTGELFF. CDR3 sequence (DNA): TGTGCTAGTGGTCGGTTCAGACGGAACACCGGGGAGCTGTTTTTT.

There are a few counts of this clonotype. The chain joins TRBV4-3 to TRBJ1-4, with 9 positions matching TRBD1. With V trimmed by 0 bases and J by 4 bases, 6 bases remained unmatched. This CDR3 is built from 17 residues. CDR1 is LGHNA, CDR2 YSLEER, per germline. The CDR3 bases are TGCGCCAGCAGCCAAGACTTCAAGACAGGGGGTAATGAAAAACTGTTTTTT. It translates to CASSQDFKTGGNEKLFF.

The V call is TRBV5-6, the J call TRBJ2-6; 9 bases are shared with TRBD2. Germline CDR1 reads SGHDT; CDR2 reads YYEEEE. After removal of 0 bases from V and 0 bases from J, the junction contained 4 bases not matched to a gene. The CDR3 loop spans 18 amino acids. The DNA for the CDR3 is TGTGCCAGCAGCTTGGTACTAGCGGGTCTCTCTGGGGCCAACGTCCTGACTTTC. Amino acid sequence: CASSLVLAGLSGANVLTF.

This clonotype was counted only a few times. The DNA for the CDR3 is TGCGCCAGCAGCTCGACATCAGGGAAAGAGTACAATGAGCAGTTCTTC. Amino acids: CASSSTSGKEYNEQFF. This chain joins TRBV5-1 and TRBJ2-1, with D possibly matching TRBD1 (5 bases). Trimming removed 3 bases at V and 4 bases at J, with 17 bases between. Germline V lookup: CDR1 SGHRS, CDR2 YFSETQ. This CDR3 has 16 residues.

This clonotype was counted at least ten times. The chain employs TRBV12-3 or TRBV12-4 and TRBJ2-2; 13 bases are shared with TRBD2. The V segment lost 6 bases and the J segment 5 bases; nucleotides outside the gene matches: 9. The CDR3 contains 17 residues. The CDR3 DNA sequence: TGTGCCAGCAGGGGGACTAGCGGGAAGAGAGGGACCGGGGAGCTGTTTTTT. Amino acids: CASRGTSGKRGTGELFF.

This clonotype turned up a few times. The rearrangement links TRBV5-1 to TRBJ1-2, with D tentatively TRBD1 (6 bases). The CDR3 loop spans 14 amino acids. Trimming took 0 bases from V and 7 from J, leaving 13 bases between them. Germline V CDR1 and CDR2: SGHRS, YFSETQ. DNA for the CDR3: TGCGCCAGCAGCTTGGCGCCCCCGGGGGCTGGCTACACCTTC. It translates to CASSLAPPGAGYTF.

In this sample, this clonotype turned up a few times. Here the CDR3 reads CASSSVTGMRTDTQYF. The CDR3 DNA reads as TGCGCCAGCAGCTCCGTGACAGGGATGAGAACAGATACGCAGTATTTT. The rearrangement joins TRBV5-1 to TRBJ2-3, with 7 bases fitting TRBD1. Germline CDR1 reads SGHRS; CDR2 reads YFSETQ. The CDR3 runs to 16 residues. V was clipped by 3 bases and J by 3 bases; unmatched bases: 10.

This clonotype was detected only a few times. The chain links TRBV24-1 to TRBJ2-1, with D perhaps TRBD2 (5 bases). The CDR3 runs 14 residues. Trimming took off 4 bases at V and 2 bases at J, with 8 bases between the two ends. CDR1 is KGHDR, CDR2 SFDVKD, per germline. This chain's CDR3 is CATSESGTYNEQFF. The CDR3 bases are TGTGCCACCAGTGAGTCGGGAACCTACAATGAGCAGTTCTTC.

This clonotype was picked up a small number of times. This sequence joins TRBV18 and TRBJ1-1, with D unclear. V lost 6 bases and J lost 1, with 18 bases in between. From germline, CDR1 is KGHSH and CDR2 LQKENI. CDR3 length: 16 residues. DNA of the CDR3: TGTGCCAGCTCCCTAGCAGAGGCCACTCGGAACACTGAAGCTTTCTTT. Its protein is CASSLAEATRNTEAFF.

The V gene is TRBV7-9, the J gene TRBJ2-3; D remains unclear. V lost 6 bases and J lost 1, with 8 bases in between. Germline-derived CDR1 and CDR2 are SEHNR and FQNEAQ (reference sequence). The CDR3 runs to 13 residues. This CDR3 is CASSRAGTDTQYF. The CDR3 DNA reads TGTGCCAGCAGTCGGGCAGGCACAGATACGCAGTATTTT.

The chain is built from TRBV19 and TRBJ1-5, with 7 positions matching TRBD1. This CDR3 contains 13 residues. Germline CDR1 is LNHDA and CDR2 is SQIVND (reference sequence). V lost 6 bases, J lost 5 bases, and 4 bases stayed unmatched. In DNA, the CDR3 is TGTGCCAGTAGGGGGACAGTTTATCAGCCCCAGCATTTT. Translation: CASRGTVYQPQHF.

This clonotype was counted between two and nine times. The V call is TRBV7-2, the J call TRBJ2-3, with 9 bases that match TRBD2. With 5 bases clipped from V and 6 bases from J, the junction kept 6 bases outside the gene matches. The germline V gene encodes CDR1 SGHTA and CDR2 FQGNSA. There are 14 residues in the CDR3. The DNA for the CDR3 is TGTGCCAGCAGCCAAAACGCGGGAGGGGATACGCAGTATTTT. This sequence encodes CASSQNAGGDTQYF.

This clonotype was detected many times. The chain is built from TRBV5-6 and TRBJ2-5; D unclear. In germline, CDR1 is SGHDT, CDR2 YYEEEE. V shed 2 bases and J shed 6 bases, with 8 bases lying between them. This CDR3 contains 12 residues. The CDR3 protein is CASSLGPQTQYF. The CDR3 bases are TGTGCCAGCAGCTTAGGTCCCCAGACCCAGTACTTC.

V usage is TRBV29-1 and J usage is TRBJ2-7; D is uncertain. The CDR3 sequence is 13 residues long. The ends were cut back, 7 bases at V and 2 bases at J, with 15 bases in the middle. Per the germline V gene, CDR1 is SQVTM and CDR2 is ANQGSEA. The CDR3 region has the DNA TGCAGCGGCCTAGTCGGAGCGACCTACGAGCAGTACTTC. Protein: CSGLVGATYEQYF.

This clonotype was seen only a few times. This chain connects TRBV12-3 or TRBV12-4 to TRBJ2-1, with no clear D. There are 11 residues in the CDR3. Trimming removed 6 bases from V and 8 bases from J, with 8 bases in between. The CDR3 protein is CASSPAHEQFF. CDR3 nucleotides: TGTGCCAGCAGCCCCGCACATGAGCAGTTCTTC.